One sample yielded the 17 T cell receptor beta chains listed below, sequenced in a study of blood T cell repertoires in COVID-19. Only in-frame clones appear in the TCRdb table, and some are missing; sequencing was by immunoSEQ multiplex PCR. Of around 49,000 clones listed, 70% to 80% are singletons. Sequencing used PBMCs or T cells enriched from blood (not recorded which). The source of these receptors is a woman aged 50 to 60 with acute COVID-19.

The chain is built from TRBV9 and TRBJ1-6; no reliable D call. The CDR3 extends over 16 amino acids. V was clipped by 5 bases and J by 0 bases, with 12 bases between them. CDR1 is SGDLS and CDR2 is YYNGEE in the germline V gene. The CDR3 reads CASSDSRGSYNSPLHF. The DNA for the CDR3 is TGTGCCAGCAGTGATAGTAGAGGCTCCTATAATTCACCCCTCCACTTT.

The CDR3 is CASSLEAGGQGETQYF. The CDR3 DNA sequence: TGTGCCAGCAGCTTAGAGGCGGGGGGGCAGGGAGAGACCCAGTACTTC. The genes are TRBV7-9 and TRBJ2-5, with 9 bases identical to TRBD2. CDR3 length equals 16 residues. In germline, CDR1 is SEHNR, CDR2 FQNEAQ (reference sequence). V shed 1 base, J shed 4 bases, and the junction held 7 bases outside the gene matches.

V and J are TRBV19 and TRBJ1-4, with TRBD1 matching over 10 bases. V was pared by 4 bases and J by 7 bases, with 6 bases of the junction left unmatched. Germline V lookup: CDR1 LNHDA, CDR2 SQIVND (reference sequence). The CDR3 spans 15 residues. For the CDR3, the DNA is TGTGCCAGTAGTAAGCCCGGGACAGGGGTTGAAAAACTGTTTTTT. This codes for CASSKPGTGVEKLFF.

CDR3: CASSQRVGELFF. The CDR3 DNA reads as TGTGCCAGCAGCCAACGGGTCGGGGAGCTGTTTTTT. This chain links TRBV14 with TRBJ2-2; D remains unclear. Germline V CDR1 and CDR2: SGHDN, FVKESK. CDR3 length: 12 amino acids. Trimming took off 2 bases at V and 7 bases at J, with 5 bases between the two ends. Supplemented by reference TRBV14 and TRBJ2-2, the full variable domain reads EAGVTQFPSHSVIEKGQTVTLRCDPISGHDNLYWYRRVMGKEIKFLLHFVKESKQDESGMPNNRFLAERTGGTYSTLKVQPAELEDSGVYFCASSQRVGELFFGEGSRLTVL.

This chain links TRBV7-6 with TRBJ1-6; D not resolved. Trimming pared 5 bases from V and 5 bases from J, leaving 13 bases between. This CDR3 is 15 amino acids long. CDR1 is SGHVS and CDR2 is FNYEAQ in the germline V gene. CDR3 sequence reads: CASSPLGKDNSPLHF. The CDR3, as DNA: TGTGCCAGCAGCCCTCTGGGCAAGGATAATTCACCCCTCCACTTT.

The chain joins TRBV9 to TRBJ2-5; 8 nucleotides align to TRBD2. The trim removed 3 bases at V and 5 bases at J, leaving 3 bases unmatched. Germline lookup yields CDR1 SGDLS and CDR2 YYNGEE. The CDR3 extends over 13 amino acids. The CDR3 nucleotides read TGTGCCAGCAGCGGCGGGGGGCCGGAGACCCAGTACTTC. It translates to CASSGGGPETQYF.

This chain uses TRBV4-2 with TRBJ2-3, with 8 bases that match TRBD1. The V segment lost 4 bases and the J segment 10 bases; nucleotides outside the gene matches: 4. The CDR3 covers 12 residues. From germline, CDR1 is LGHNA and CDR2 YNFKEQ. CDR3 nucleotide sequence: TGTGCCAGCAGCCCGGACAGGGTTGCGCAGTATTTT. It translates to CASSPDRVAQYF.

This chain links TRBV5-1 with TRBJ2-5, with 9 positions matching TRBD2. The germline V gene has CDR1 SGHRS and CDR2 YFSETQ. The V and J ends lost 4 bases and 4 bases, in that order; junction bases with no gene match: 2. This CDR3 has 13 amino acids. The CDR3 loop reads CASSLAGRETQYF. CDR3 coding DNA: TGCGCCAGCAGCCTAGCGGGGAGAGAGACCCAGTACTTC.

The chain links TRBV7-3 to TRBJ1-2, with D unresolved. V shed 6 bases and J shed 4 bases, with 12 bases lying between them. CDR1 SGHTA and CDR2 FQGTGA come from the germline V gene. The CDR3 has 13 residues. The CDR3 is CASRGPFTYGYTF. In nucleotides, the CDR3 is TGTGCCAGCAGGGGCCCCTTTACCTATGGCTACACCTTC.

The V gene is TRBV14, the J gene TRBJ2-1; D call uncertain. Germline CDR1 and CDR2: SGHDN and FVKESK. The CDR3 totals 16 residues. V shed 1 base and J shed 0 bases, with 10 bases lying between them. DNA of the CDR3: TGTGCCAGCAGCCAAGGCGACTCACGCTCCTACAATGAGCAGTTCTTC. Protein sequence: CASSQGDSRSYNEQFF.

The rearrangement uses TRBV18 and TRBJ1-6; D may be TRBD1 (5 bases). V gave up 1 base and J gave up 9 bases, with 16 bases separating them. The germline gives CDR1 KGHSH, CDR2 LQKENI. CDR3 length: 16 residues. CDR3 sequence: CASSPQDTSSGSPLHF. CDR3 in DNA: TGTGCCAGCTCACCACAGGACACCTCTTCAGGTTCACCCCTCCACTTT.

CDR3 DNA: TGTGCCAGCAGCTTATCGACAGAATCCTACGAGCAGTACTTC. Residues: CASSLSTESYEQYF. This chain uses TRBV7-3 with TRBJ2-7; perhaps TRBD1 as D (5 bases). The germline V gene encodes CDR1 SGHTA and CDR2 FQGTGA. Trimming stripped 2 bases from V and 1 base from J, with 9 bases between. This CDR3 has 14 amino acids.

The chain has TRBV30 and TRBJ1-2; D is unclear. The CDR3 length is 13 residues. V dropped 0 bases and J dropped 7 bases, with 12 bases sitting between them. Germline loops: CDR1 GTSNPN, CDR2 SVGIG (reference sequence). The CDR3 loop is CAWSVMMYGGYTF. CDR3 nucleotides: TGTGCCTGGAGTGTAATGATGTACGGTGGCTACACCTTC.

The genes are TRBV7-6 and TRBJ2-7, with D perhaps TRBD2 (6 bases). Deletions cut 0 bases from V and 3 bases from J, with 18 bases between. CDR1 is SGHVS, CDR2 FNYEAQ, per germline. The CDR3 contains 17 residues. The CDR3 DNA reads TGTGCCAGCAGCTTAGCGGGGGGAACCAGTCCCCACTACGAGCAGTACTTC. Encoded protein: CASSLAGGTSPHYEQYF. Combining the CDR3 with reference TRBV7-6 and TRBJ2-7 gives the whole variable domain GAGVSQSPRYKVTKRGQDVALRCDPISGHVSLYWYRQALGQGPEFLTYFNYEAQQDKSGLPNDRFSAERPEGSISTLTIQRTEQRDSAMYRCASSLAGGTSPHYEQYFGPGTRLTVT.

The chain uses TRBV7-2 and TRBJ1-2, with D possibly matching TRBD1 (6 bases). Germline loops: CDR1 SGHTA, CDR2 FQGNSA. CDR3 length equals 14 residues. V lost 5 bases, J lost 3 bases, and 13 bases lay in between. In DNA, the CDR3 is TGTGCCAGCAGCGCCAGCAAGGGGGACTATGGCTACACCTTC. Protein sequence: CASSASKGDYGYTF. Combining the CDR3 with reference TRBV7-2 and TRBJ1-2 gives the whole variable domain GAGVSQSPSNKVTEKGKDVELRCDPISGHTALYWYRQSLGQGLEFLIYFQGNSAPDKSGLPSDRFSAERTGGSVSTLTIQRTQQEDSAVYLCASSASKGDYGYTFGSGTRLTVV.

A single count supports this clone. The chain has TRBV19 and TRBJ1-2; D gene unclear. This CDR3 is 15 amino acids long. The ends were cut back, 5 bases at V and 3 bases at J, with 16 bases in the middle. Germline lookup yields CDR1 LNHDA and CDR2 SQIVND (reference sequence). CDR3: CASSPLMRPYYGYTF. CDR3 DNA: TGTGCCAGTAGTCCTCTGATGAGGCCTTACTATGGCTACACCTTC.

V and J are TRBV2 and TRBJ2-7, with D tentatively TRBD2 (5 bases). V was shortened by 1 base and J by 1 base, with 8 bases between the two germline ends. The CDR3 totals 14 residues. CDR1 SNHLY and CDR2 FYNNEI come from the germline V gene. The CDR3, as DNA: TGTGCCAGCAGTGAAGGGAGAGGGTCCTACGAGCAGTACTTC. Its translation is CASSEGRGSYEQYF.